The 8 T cell receptor beta chains given below trace back to one sample, sequenced in a study of cytomegalovirus exposure and HLA in healthy donors. The PCR contained 60 Vbeta and 13 Jbeta primers. The protocol was immunoSEQ multiplex PCR, while the TCRdb copy is restricted to in-frame clones and leaves out a portion. The data hold roughly 110,000 clones, with around three quarters observed a single time. Sequencing was done on a sample of PBMCs. Receptors originate from a woman between 50 and 59 years old in good health and CMV-seropositive.

This chain joins TRBV4-3 and TRBJ2-5, with unresolved D. The J call is doubtful: the DNA matches TRBJ2-7 better. In germline, CDR1 is LGHNA, CDR2 YSLEER. There are 14 residues in the CDR3. CDR3 in amino acids: CASSQAYRHYEQYF. The CDR3 DNA follows: TGCGCCAGCAGCCAAGCATACAGACATTACGAGCAGTACTTC.

This chain joins TRBV12-5 and TRBJ1-3; D gene ambiguous. This CDR3 comprises 17 residues. CDR1 and CDR2 from the germline V gene are LGHNT and FRNRAP. Trimming cost V 2 bases and J 4 bases, with 18 bases left between them. The CDR3 DNA is TGTGCTAGTGGTTTGTTCCTCGGGGAGGGATCCGGAAACACCATATATTTT. Residues: CASGLFLGEGSGNTIYF.

This chain joins TRBV27 and TRBJ2-7; maybe TRBD1 (6 bases). Trimming cost V 6 bases and J 0 bases, with 18 bases left between them. Germline assignment: CDR1 MNHEY and CDR2 SMNVEV (reference sequence). The CDR3 totals 16 residues. CDR3 in DNA: TGTGCCAGCAGACTCAAATACAGGGTTTCCTCCTACGAGCAGTACTTC. It encodes CASRLKYRVSSYEQYF.

This chain connects TRBV9 to TRBJ1-1; 11 bases map to TRBD1. Germline CDR1 SGDLS, CDR2 YYNGEE. The trim removed 4 bases at V and 4 bases at J, leaving 21 bases unmatched. The CDR3 is made up of 20 amino acids. The CDR3 spells CASSPKLAGQGVPSGTEAFF. As DNA, the CDR3 is TGTGCCAGCAGCCCTAAACTCGCGGGACAGGGGGTTCCGTCGGGCACTGAAGCTTTCTTT.

The V call is TRBV5-1, the J call TRBJ2-3; TRBD2 matches 9 bases. Germline CDR1 reads SGHRS; CDR2 reads YFSETQ. J lost 2 bases, V lost 5 bases, and 6 bases had no gene match. The CDR3 consists of 15 residues. CDR3 sequence (DNA): TGCGCCAGCAGGGTCGGCGGGGGGGCCACAGATACGCAGTATTTT. It is translated as CASRVGGGATDTQYF.

This clone was detected a few times. The V and J genes are TRBV18 and TRBJ2-2, with D perhaps TRBD2 (5 bases). Trimming shortened V by 1 base and J by 6 bases, and 12 bases separated the two germline ends. The CDR3 is 15 residues long. The V gene's germline CDR1 is KGHSH and CDR2 LQKENI. CDR3 DNA sequence: TGTGCCAGCTCACCACAGGATTTGAGGGCCGGGGAGCTGTTTTTT. As protein: CASSPQDLRAGELFF.

V gene TRBV5-1 combines with J gene TRBJ1-2, with a possible D match to TRBD1 (6 bases). V lost 4 bases to trimming and J lost 4 bases, with 14 bases between them. There are 14 residues in the CDR3. Looked up from germline, CDR1 is SGHRS and CDR2 is YFSETQ. CDR3 DNA: TGCGCCAGCAGCCCAGTGGACAGAATCTATGGCTACACCTTC. Residues: CASSPVDRIYGYTF.

Only a few counts were recorded for this clone. The chain carries TRBV18 and TRBJ2-2; TRBD1 matches 8 bases. This CDR3 is built from 16 residues. Germline CDR1 is KGHSH and CDR2 is LQKENI. With V trimmed by 3 bases and J by 5 bases, 8 bases remained unmatched. The CDR3 DNA reads as TGTGCCAGCTCACCCGAAAGACAGGGGAGGACCGGGGAGCTGTTTTTT. Amino acids: CASSPERQGRTGELFF.